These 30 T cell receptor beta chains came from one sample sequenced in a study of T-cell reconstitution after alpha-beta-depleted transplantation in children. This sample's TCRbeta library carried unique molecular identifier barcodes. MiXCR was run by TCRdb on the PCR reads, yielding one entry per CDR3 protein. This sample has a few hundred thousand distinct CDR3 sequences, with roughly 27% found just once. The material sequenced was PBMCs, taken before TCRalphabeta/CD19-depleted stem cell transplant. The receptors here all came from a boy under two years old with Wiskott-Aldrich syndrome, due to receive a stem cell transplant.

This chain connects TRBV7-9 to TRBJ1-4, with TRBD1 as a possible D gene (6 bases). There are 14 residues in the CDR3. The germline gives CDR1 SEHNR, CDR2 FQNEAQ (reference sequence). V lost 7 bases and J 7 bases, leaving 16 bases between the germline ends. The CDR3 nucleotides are TGTGCCAGCACCTATGGGGGACATGGTGAAAAACTGTTTTTT. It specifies CASTYGGHGEKLFF.

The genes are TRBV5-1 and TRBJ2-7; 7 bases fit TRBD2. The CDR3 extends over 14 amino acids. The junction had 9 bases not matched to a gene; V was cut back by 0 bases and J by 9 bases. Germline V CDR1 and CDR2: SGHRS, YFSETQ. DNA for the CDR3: TGCGCCAGCAGCTTGGGGGACTACTATACGGTGCAGTACTTC. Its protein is CASSLGDYYTVQYF.

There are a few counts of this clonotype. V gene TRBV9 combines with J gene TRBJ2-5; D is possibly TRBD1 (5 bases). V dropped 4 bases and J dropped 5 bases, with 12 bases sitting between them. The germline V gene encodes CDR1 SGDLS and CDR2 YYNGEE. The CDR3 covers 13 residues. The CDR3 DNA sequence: TGTGCCAGCAGCCTAGACAGCGAGGAGACCCAGTACTTC. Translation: CASSLDSEETQYF.

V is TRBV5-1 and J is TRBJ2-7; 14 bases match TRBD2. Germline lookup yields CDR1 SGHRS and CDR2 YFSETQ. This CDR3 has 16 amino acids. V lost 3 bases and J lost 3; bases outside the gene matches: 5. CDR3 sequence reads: CASSSGLAGVHYEQYF. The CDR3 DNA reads TGCGCCAGCAGCTCGGGACTAGCGGGAGTTCACTACGAGCAGTACTTC. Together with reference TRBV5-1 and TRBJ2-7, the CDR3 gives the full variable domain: KAGVTQTPRYLIKTRGQQVTLSCSPISGHRSVSWYQQTPGQGLQFLFEYFSETQRNKGNFPGRFSGRQFSNSRSEMNVSTLELGDSALYLCASSSGLAGVHYEQYFGPGTRLTVT.

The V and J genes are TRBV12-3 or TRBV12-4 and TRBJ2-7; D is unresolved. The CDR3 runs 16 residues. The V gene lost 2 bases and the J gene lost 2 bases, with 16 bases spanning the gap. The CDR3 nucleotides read TGTGCCAGCAGTTTAAGAACAAGCAAGGGCGCCTACGAGCAGTACTTC. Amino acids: CASSLRTSKGAYEQYF.

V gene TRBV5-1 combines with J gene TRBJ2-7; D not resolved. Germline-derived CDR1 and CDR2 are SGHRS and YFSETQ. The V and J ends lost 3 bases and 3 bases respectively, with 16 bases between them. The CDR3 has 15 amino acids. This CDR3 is CASSSDPHLLYEQYF. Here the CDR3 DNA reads TGCGCCAGCAGCTCCGATCCTCACCTTCTCTACGAGCAGTACTTC.

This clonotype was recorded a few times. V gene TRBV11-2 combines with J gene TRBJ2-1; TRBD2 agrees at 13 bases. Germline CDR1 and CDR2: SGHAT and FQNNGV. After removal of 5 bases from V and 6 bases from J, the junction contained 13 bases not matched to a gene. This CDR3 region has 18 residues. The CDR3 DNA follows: TGTGCCAGCAGCCCAAAAGCCATCCGGACTAGCGGGAGCAATGAGCAGTTCTTC. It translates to CASSPKAIRTSGSNEQFF.

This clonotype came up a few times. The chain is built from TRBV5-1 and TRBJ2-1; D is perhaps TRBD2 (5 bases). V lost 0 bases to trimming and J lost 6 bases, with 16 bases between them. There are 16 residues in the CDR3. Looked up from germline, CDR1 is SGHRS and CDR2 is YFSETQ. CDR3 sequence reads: CASSLGAAQAGNEQFF. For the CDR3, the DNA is TGCGCCAGCAGCTTGGGAGCGGCTCAGGCAGGCAATGAGCAGTTCTTC. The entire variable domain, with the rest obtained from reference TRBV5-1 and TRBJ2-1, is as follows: KAGVTQTPRYLIKTRGQQVTLSCSPISGHRSVSWYQQTPGQGLQFLFEYFSETQRNKGNFPGRFSGRQFSNSRSEMNVSTLELGDSALYLCASSLGAAQAGNEQFFGPGTRLTVL.

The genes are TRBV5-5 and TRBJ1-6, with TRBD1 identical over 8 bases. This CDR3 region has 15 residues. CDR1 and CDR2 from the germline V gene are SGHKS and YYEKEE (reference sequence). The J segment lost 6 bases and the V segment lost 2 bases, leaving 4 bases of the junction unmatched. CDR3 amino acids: CASSLQTGANSPLHF. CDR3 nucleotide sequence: TGTGCCAGCAGCTTACAGACAGGGGCTAATTCACCCCTCCACTTT.

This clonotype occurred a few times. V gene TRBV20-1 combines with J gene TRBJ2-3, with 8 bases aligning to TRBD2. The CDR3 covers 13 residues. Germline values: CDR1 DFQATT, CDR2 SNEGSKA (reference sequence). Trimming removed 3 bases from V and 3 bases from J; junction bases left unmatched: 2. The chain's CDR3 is CSASAGGTDTQYF. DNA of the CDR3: TGCAGTGCTAGCGCGGGAGGTACAGATACGCAGTATTTT.

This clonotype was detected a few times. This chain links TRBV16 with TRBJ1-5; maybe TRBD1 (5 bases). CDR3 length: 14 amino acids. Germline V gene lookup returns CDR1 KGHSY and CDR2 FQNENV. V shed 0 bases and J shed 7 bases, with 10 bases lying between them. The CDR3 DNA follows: TGTGCCAGCAGCCAATCGGGGGGGAAACAGCCCCAGCATTTT. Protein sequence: CASSQSGGKQPQHF.

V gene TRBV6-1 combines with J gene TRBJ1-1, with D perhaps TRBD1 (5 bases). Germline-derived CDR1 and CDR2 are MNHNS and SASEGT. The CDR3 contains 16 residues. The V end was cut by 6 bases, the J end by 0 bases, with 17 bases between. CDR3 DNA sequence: TGTGCCAGCAGACGGGGGGGGTTCCCTGTGAACACTGAAGCTTTCTTT. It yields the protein CASRRGGFPVNTEAFF.

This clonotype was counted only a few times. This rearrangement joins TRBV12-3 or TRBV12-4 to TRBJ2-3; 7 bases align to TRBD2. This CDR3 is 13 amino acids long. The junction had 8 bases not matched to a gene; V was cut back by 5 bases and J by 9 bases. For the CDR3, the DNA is TGTGCCAGCAGTCCACTAGGACTAGTAACGCAGTATTTT. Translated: CASSPLGLVTQYF.

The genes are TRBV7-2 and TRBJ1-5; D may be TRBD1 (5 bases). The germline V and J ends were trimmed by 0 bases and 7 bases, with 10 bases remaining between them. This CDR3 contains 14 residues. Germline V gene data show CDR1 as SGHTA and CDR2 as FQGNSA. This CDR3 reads CASSLAWGIQPQHF. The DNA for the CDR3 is TGTGCCAGCAGCTTAGCTTGGGGGATACAGCCCCAGCATTTT.

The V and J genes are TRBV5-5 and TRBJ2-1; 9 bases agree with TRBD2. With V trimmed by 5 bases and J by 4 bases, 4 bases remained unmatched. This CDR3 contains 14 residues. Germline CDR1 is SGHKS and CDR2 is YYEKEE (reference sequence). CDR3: CASRWTSEYNEQFF. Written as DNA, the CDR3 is TGTGCCAGCAGGTGGACTAGCGAATACAATGAGCAGTTCTTC. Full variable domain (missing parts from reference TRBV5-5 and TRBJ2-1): DAGVTQSPTHLIKTRGQQVTLRCSPISGHKSVSWYQQVLGQGPQFIFQYYEKEERGRGNFPDRFSARQFPNYSSELNVNALLLGDSALYLCASRWTSEYNEQFFGPGTRLTVL.

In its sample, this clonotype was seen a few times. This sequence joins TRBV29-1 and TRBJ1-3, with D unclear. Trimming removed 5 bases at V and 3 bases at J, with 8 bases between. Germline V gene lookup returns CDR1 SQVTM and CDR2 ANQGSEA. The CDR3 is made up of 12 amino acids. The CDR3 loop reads CSVRGLGNTIYF. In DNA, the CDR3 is TGCAGCGTTCGGGGTCTTGGAAACACCATATATTTT.

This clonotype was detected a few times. CDR3 sequence: CASSVGGRPETQYF. In DNA form, the CDR3 reads TGTGCCAGCAGCGTAGGAGGCAGGCCGGAGACCCAGTACTTC. The chain is built from TRBV9 and TRBJ2-5; D not certain. V was trimmed by 0 bases and J by 5 bases, leaving 11 bases between them. Germline values: CDR1 SGDLS, CDR2 YYNGEE. This CDR3 is 14 amino acids long.

Written as DNA, the CDR3 is TGTGCCATCAGTGAGTCAACTAGCGGCTTGGGGAACATTCAGTACTTC. Protein: CAISESTSGLGNIQYF. This chain uses TRBV10-3 with TRBJ2-4; 8 bases map to TRBD2. Trimming cost V 0 bases and J 7 bases; bases outside gene matches: 8. The length of the CDR3 is 16 residues. CDR1 is ENHRY and CDR2 is SYGVKD in the germline V gene.

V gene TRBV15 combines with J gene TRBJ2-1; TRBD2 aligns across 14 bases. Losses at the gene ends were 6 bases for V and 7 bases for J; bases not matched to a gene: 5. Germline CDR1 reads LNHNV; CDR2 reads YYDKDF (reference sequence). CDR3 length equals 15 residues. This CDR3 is CATRRLAGGPNEQFF. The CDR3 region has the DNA TGTGCCACCAGAAGACTAGCGGGAGGGCCAAATGAGCAGTTCTTC.

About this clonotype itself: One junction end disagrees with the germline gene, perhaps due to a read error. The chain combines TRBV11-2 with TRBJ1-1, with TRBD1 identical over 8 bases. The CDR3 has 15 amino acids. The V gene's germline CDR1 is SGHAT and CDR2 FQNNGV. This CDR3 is CASSPPGGVNTQAFF. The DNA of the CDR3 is TGTGCCAGCAGCCCCCCAGGGGGCGTGAACACTCAAGCTTTCTTT. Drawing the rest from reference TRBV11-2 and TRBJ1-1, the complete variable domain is EAGVAQSPRYKIIEKRQSVAFWCNPISGHATLYWYQQILGQGPKLLIQFQNNGVVDDSQLPKDRFSAERLKGVDSTLKIQPAKLEDSAVYLCASSPPGGVNTQAFFGQGTRLTVV.

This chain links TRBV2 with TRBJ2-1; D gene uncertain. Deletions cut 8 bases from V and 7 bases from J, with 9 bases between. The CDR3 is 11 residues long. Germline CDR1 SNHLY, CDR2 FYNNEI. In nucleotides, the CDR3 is TGTGCCAGCGAGGTTTGGAATGAGCAGTTCTTC. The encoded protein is CASEVWNEQFF.

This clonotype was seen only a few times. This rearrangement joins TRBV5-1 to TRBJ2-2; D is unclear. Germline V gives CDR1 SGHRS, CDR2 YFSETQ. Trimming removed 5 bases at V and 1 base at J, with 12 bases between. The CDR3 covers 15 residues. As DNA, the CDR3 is TGCGCCAGCAGATTGCTCCTGGAGAACACCGGGGAGCTGTTTTTT. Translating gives CASRLLLENTGELFF.

DNA of the CDR3: TGTGCCAGCAGTTTATTGCGGGCCTGGTTGGGGGAGCTGTTTTTT. Its translation: CASSLLRAWLGELFF. This chain joins TRBV12-3 or TRBV12-4 and TRBJ2-2, with D tentatively TRBD2 (5 bases). The CDR3 is made up of 15 amino acids. The germline V and J ends were trimmed by 2 bases and 8 bases, with 15 bases remaining between them.

CDR3 bases: TGTGCCAGCAGTTGGGGGGATTTCGGGATGAACACTGAAGCTTTCTTT. Protein sequence: CASSWGDFGMNTEAFF. The chain recombines TRBV12-3 or TRBV12-4 with TRBJ1-1; a possible D gene is TRBD1 (5 bases). Trimming removed 4 bases from V and 0 bases from J, with 15 bases in between. The CDR3 length is 16 residues.

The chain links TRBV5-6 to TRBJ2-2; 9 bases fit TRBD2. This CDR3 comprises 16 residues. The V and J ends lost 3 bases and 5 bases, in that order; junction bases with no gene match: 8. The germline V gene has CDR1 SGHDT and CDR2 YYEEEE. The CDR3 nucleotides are TGTGCCAGCAGCTGGATAGCGGGAGAAGGTACCGGGGAGCTGTTTTTT. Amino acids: CASSWIAGEGTGELFF. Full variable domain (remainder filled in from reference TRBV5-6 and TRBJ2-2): DAGVTQSPTHLIKTRGQQVTLRCSPKSGHDTVSWYQQALGQGPQFIFQYYEEEERQRGNFPDRFSGHQFPNYSSELNVNALLLGDSALYLCASSWIAGEGTGELFFGEGSRLTVL.

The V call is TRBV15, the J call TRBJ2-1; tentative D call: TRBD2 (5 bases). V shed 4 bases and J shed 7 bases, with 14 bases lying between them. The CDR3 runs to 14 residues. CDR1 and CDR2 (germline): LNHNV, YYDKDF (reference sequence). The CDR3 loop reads CATSKERTGNEQFF. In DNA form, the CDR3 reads TGTGCCACCAGCAAGGAGCGCACGGGAAATGAGCAGTTCTTC.

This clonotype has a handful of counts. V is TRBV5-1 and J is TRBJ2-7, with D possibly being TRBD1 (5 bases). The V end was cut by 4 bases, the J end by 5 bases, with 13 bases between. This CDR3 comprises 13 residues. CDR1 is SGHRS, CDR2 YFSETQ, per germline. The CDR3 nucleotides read TGCGCCAGCAGCAACCCGACAGAGGACGAGCAGTACTTC. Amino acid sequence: CASSNPTEDEQYF.

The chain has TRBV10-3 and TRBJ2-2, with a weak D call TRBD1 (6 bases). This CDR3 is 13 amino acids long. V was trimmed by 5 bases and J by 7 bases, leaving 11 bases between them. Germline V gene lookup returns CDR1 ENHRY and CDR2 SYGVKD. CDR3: CAISKQGDGELFF. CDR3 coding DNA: TGTGCCATCAGTAAACAGGGTGACGGGGAGCTGTTTTTT.

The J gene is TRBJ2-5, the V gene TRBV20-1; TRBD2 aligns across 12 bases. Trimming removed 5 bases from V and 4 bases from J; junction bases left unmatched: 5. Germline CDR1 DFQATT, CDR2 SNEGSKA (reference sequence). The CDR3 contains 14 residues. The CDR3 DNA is TGCAGTGCTTACGGACTAGCGGGATCAGAGACCCAGTACTTC. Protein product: CSAYGLAGSETQYF.

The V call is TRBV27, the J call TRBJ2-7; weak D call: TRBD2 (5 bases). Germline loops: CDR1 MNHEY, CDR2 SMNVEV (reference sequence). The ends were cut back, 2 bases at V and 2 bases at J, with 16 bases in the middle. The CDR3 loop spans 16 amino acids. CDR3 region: CASSLRQPGGPYEQYF. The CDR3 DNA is TGTGCCAGCAGTTTAAGGCAGCCTGGAGGTCCCTACGAGCAGTACTTC.